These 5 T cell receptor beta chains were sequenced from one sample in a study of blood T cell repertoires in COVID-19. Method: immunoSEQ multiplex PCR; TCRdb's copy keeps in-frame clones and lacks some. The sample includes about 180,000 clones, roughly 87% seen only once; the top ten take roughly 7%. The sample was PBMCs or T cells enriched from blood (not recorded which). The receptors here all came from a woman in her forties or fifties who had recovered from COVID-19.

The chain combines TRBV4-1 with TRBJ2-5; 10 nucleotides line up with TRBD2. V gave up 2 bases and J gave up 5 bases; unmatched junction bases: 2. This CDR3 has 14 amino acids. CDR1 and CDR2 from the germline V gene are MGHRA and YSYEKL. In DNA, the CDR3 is TGCGCCAGCAGCCAAAAAGCGGGAGGGGAGACCCAGTACTTC. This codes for CASSQKAGGETQYF.

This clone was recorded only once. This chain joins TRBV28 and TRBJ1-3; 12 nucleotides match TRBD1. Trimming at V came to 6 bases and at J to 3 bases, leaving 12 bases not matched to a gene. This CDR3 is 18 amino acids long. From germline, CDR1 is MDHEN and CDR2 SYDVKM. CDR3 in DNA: TGTGCCAGCAGCTACTCCGGGACAGGGGGCCTTGATGGAAACACCATATATTTT. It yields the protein CASSYSGTGGLDGNTIYF. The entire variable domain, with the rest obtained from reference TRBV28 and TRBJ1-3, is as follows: DVKVTQSSRYLVKRTGEKVFLECVQDMDHENMFWYRQDPGLGLRLIYFSYDVKMKEKGDIPEGYSVSREKKERFSLILESASTNQTSMYLCASSYSGTGGLDGNTIYFGEGSWLTVV.

The CDR3, as DNA: TGTGCCAGCAGCCGAGGGTCGTACTACGAGCAGTACTTC. Encoded protein: CASSRGSYYEQYF. The chain combines TRBV28 with TRBJ2-7; D may be TRBD2 (5 bases). This CDR3 region has 13 residues. Germline CDR1 and CDR2: MDHEN and SYDVKM. The V gene lost 6 bases and the J gene lost 3 bases, with 12 bases spanning the gap. The full variable domain, rest sourced from reference TRBV28 and TRBJ2-7, is DVKVTQSSRYLVKRTGEKVFLECVQDMDHENMFWYRQDPGLGLRLIYFSYDVKMKEKGDIPEGYSVSREKKERFSLILESASTNQTSMYLCASSRGSYYEQYFGPGTRLTVT.

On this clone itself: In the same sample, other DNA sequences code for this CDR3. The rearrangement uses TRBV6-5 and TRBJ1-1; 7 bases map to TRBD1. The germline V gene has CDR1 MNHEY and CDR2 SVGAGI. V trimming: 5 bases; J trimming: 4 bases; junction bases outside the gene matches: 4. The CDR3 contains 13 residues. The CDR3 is CASSRQGTTEAFF. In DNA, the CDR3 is TGTGCCAGCAGTAGACAGGGTACCACTGAAGCTTTCTTT.

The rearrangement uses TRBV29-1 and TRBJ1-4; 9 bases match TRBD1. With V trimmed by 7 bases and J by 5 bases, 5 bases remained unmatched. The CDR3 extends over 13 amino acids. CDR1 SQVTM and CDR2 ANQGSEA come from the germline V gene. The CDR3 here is CSAGGTGNEKLFF. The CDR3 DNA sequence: TGCAGCGCTGGGGGGACAGGGAATGAAAAACTGTTTTTT.